The entry below describes one TCR beta chain. Its specificity is unknown. This CDR3 contains 15 residues. Germline CDR1 MNHEY, CDR2 SVGAGI. Deletions cut 4 bases from V and 4 bases from J, with 14 bases between. This entry comes from a study of identifying expanded T cells in peripheral blood. Study-level points and caveats: About 1.2 clones differed between technical replicates, versus about 16 and 19 over time. Across healthy donors, higher total template counts meant significantly greater approximately 2-week count variance.

Collection occurred without any documented infections or immune events in donors. Sequencing used immunoSEQ multiplex PCR; TCRdb keeps in-frame clones, though not all of them. The data contain around 81,000 clones, 70% to 90% of them seen just once; the ten biggest clones take up approximately 4.5%. The chain links TRBV6-5 to TRBJ2-1; D gene unclear. This clonotype originated in a person between 18 and 75 years old in good health. The sequenced sample consisted of blood. This CDR3 is CASSSLLRTYNEQFF. The CDR3 DNA reads TGTGCCAGCAGTTCCCTCCTCCGGACGTACAATGAGCAGTTCTTC.